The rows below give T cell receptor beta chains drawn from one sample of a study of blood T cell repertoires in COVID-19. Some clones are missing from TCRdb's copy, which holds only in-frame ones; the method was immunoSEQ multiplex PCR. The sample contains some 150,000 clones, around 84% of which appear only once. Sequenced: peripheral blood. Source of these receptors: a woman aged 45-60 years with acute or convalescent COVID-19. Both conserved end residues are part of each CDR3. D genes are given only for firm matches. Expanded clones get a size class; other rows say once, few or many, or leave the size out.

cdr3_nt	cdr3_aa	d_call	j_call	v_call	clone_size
TGCGCCAGCTTCGAGCGGGGCTCAGGAGGCAATGAGCAGTTCTTC	CASFERGSGGNEQFF	TRBD2	TRBJ2-1	TRBV10-2	-
TGTGCCAGCAGTTCCACAGGGTCTAGGGCCTACGAGCAGTACTTC	CASSSTGSRAYEQYF	-	TRBJ2-7	TRBV7-8	once
TGTGCCAGTAGGAGTGACAGGGAGGAGACCCAGTACTTC	CASRSDREETQYF	TRBD1	TRBJ2-5	TRBV19	few
TGTGCCAGCAGCTTCGGACAGAGCTCCTACGAGCAGTACTTC	CASSFGQSSYEQYF	-	TRBJ2-7	TRBV7-9	-
TGTGCCAGCAGTGAATTCCAGGGCATCAATGAGCAGTTCTTC	CASSEFQGINEQFF	-	TRBJ2-1	TRBV2	-
TGTGCCAGCAGGACCTTATCCGGGGGAGGGCCCCACGAGCAGTACTTC	CASRTLSGGGPHEQYF	TRBD2	TRBJ2-7	TRBV28	-
TGCAGCGTTGACCAGGGGAGAGGGGAGACTGAAGCTTTCTTT	CSVDQGRGETEAFF	-	TRBJ1-1	TRBV29-1	-
TGCAGCGTTGAAGGGAAGGGGTTTAGCACAGATACGCAGTATTTT	CSVEGKGFSTDTQYF	-	TRBJ2-3	TRBV29-1	few
TGTGCCAGCAGCCAACAGGCCGGGACAGTAAGCTACGAGCAGTACTTC	CASSQQAGTVSYEQYF	TRBD1	TRBJ2-7	TRBV4-2	-
TGCGCCAGCAGCCAAGTTATCAGGCCAAATCAGCCCCAGCATTTT	CASSQVIRPNQPQHF	-	TRBJ1-5	TRBV4-3	-
TGTGCCAGCAGCTTGGGCCAGTATAGCAATCAGCCCCAGCATTTT	CASSLGQYSNQPQHF	-	TRBJ1-5	TRBV5-6	-
TGTGCCAGCAGCCCCCTCCTAGCTTACACAGATACGCAGTATTTT	CASSPLLAYTDTQYF	-	TRBJ2-3	TRBV7-9	-
TGTGCCAGTAGTTTCCGGGACTACTACAATGAGCAGTTCTTC	CASSFRDYYNEQFF	TRBD2	TRBJ2-1	TRBV19	-
TGTGCCAGTAGTAGAGACAGGGGACAGGGCACTGAAGCTTTCTTT	CASSRDRGQGTEAFF	TRBD1	TRBJ1-1	TRBV19	-
TGTGCCAGCTCACCTTCCCTCCCTCGAGGGAACACTGAAGCTTTCTTT	CASSPSLPRGNTEAFF	-	TRBJ1-1	TRBV18	-
TGTGCCAGTAGAACCTCAGGGGAGAACTATGGCTACACCTTC	CASRTSGENYGYTF	-	TRBJ1-2	TRBV19	-
TGTGCCAGCAGTTACAGGGACAGGGCCTACGAGCAGTACTTC	CASSYRDRAYEQYF	TRBD1	TRBJ2-7	TRBV6-6	-
TGTGCCACCAGTGATTTTCGGGGAGAGACCCAGTACTTC	CATSDFRGETQYF	-	TRBJ2-5	TRBV24-1	-
TGTGCCAGTAGTGTTAGCGGGAGTGCGTACAATGAGCAGTTCTTC	CASSVSGSAYNEQFF	TRBD2	TRBJ2-1	TRBV19	-
TGTGCCACCAGTACGGCTAGCGGGATCGGGGAGCTGTTTTTT	CATSTASGIGELFF	TRBD2	TRBJ2-2	TRBV24-1	-
TGCGCCAGCACCGGGGGGGGCAGGCATCAGCCCCAGCATTTT	CASTGGGRHQPQHF	-	TRBJ1-5	TRBV10-1	-
TGTGCCAGCAGCGCCGGTTCGCGGGGAAACACCATATATTTT	CASSAGSRGNTIYF	-	TRBJ1-3	TRBV2	-
TGTGCCAGCAGCGTAGGGGTTGGGGCAGGGGGTTCTGAAGCTTTCTTT	CASSVGVGAGGSEAFF	TRBD1	TRBJ1-1	TRBV9	-
TGCGCCAGCAGCTACCAGGGGGAGGCTGGCTACACCTTC	CASSYQGEAGYTF	TRBD1	TRBJ1-2	TRBV5-1	-
TGTGCCAGCAGCTTCGGACAAGTGAACACTGAAGCTTTCTTT	CASSFGQVNTEAFF	-	TRBJ1-1	TRBV7-3	-
TGTGCCAGCAGCCCCGGGACAGGAGAGACCCAGTACTTC	CASSPGTGETQYF	TRBD1	TRBJ2-5	TRBV7-3	-
TGTGCCAGCTCACCACCGGGCGAGATCACAGATACGCAGTATTTT	CASSPPGEITDTQYF	-	TRBJ2-3	TRBV18	-